Each of the 22 T cell receptor beta chains below was sequenced from the same sample in a study of blood T cell repertoires in COVID-19. The data were produced by immunoSEQ multiplex PCR, yet TCRdb's version contains in-frame clones alone and is incomplete. The table lists tens of thousands of clones, roughly 85% of them singletons. Sample: peripheral blood. These receptors were collected from an older woman with COVID-19, enrolled during active disease.

The rearrangement joins TRBV4-2 to TRBJ2-6, with D unclear. Deletions cut 5 bases from V and 4 bases from J, with 12 bases between. CDR3 size: 15 residues. Germline CDR1 is LGHNA and CDR2 is YNFKEQ. CDR3 protein: CASSAHHGGANVLTF. The CDR3 coding sequence is TGTGCCAGCAGCGCACACCATGGCGGGGCCAACGTCCTGACTTTC.

In its sample, this clone was seen once. V is TRBV7-2 and J is TRBJ2-2, with 8 bases aligning to TRBD1. The germline V gene has CDR1 SGHTA and CDR2 FQGNSA. CDR3 length: 17 amino acids. Unmatched junction bases numbered 9, after V lost 1 base and J lost 5 bases. CDR3 amino acids: CASSLDRTGFQTGELFF. For the CDR3, the DNA is TGTGCCAGCAGCTTAGACCGGACAGGGTTTCAAACCGGGGAGCTGTTTTTT.

This clone was picked up a small number of times. The chain has TRBV5-1 and TRBJ1-2; TRBD1 agrees at 9 bases. From germline, CDR1 is SGHRS and CDR2 YFSETQ. The CDR3 is 15 residues long. V was clipped by 2 bases and J by 4 bases; unmatched bases: 6. The CDR3 loop reads CASSLNRGPGYGYTF. The CDR3, as DNA: TGCGCCAGCAGCTTAAACAGGGGGCCGGGCTATGGCTACACCTTC. Variable domain in full (rest from reference TRBV5-1 and TRBJ1-2): KAGVTQTPRYLIKTRGQQVTLSCSPISGHRSVSWYQQTPGQGLQFLFEYFSETQRNKGNFPGRFSGRQFSNSRSEMNVSTLELGDSALYLCASSLNRGPGYGYTFGSGTRLTVV.

This chain connects TRBV27 to TRBJ2-7; 10 bases map to TRBD1. The CDR3 runs to 14 residues. Trimming at V came to 5 bases and at J to 0 bases, leaving 1 base not matched to a gene. Germline lookup yields CDR1 MNHEY and CDR2 SMNVEV (reference sequence). Here the CDR3 reads CASSRTGGSYEQYF. The CDR3 coding sequence is TGTGCCAGCAGTAGGACAGGGGGCTCCTACGAGCAGTACTTC.

A word on this clone: The junction differs from germline at one of its ends, possibly a read error. V is TRBV6-6 and J is TRBJ1-2, with TRBD1 as a possible D gene (5 bases). The CDR3 spans 14 residues. Germline-derived CDR1 and CDR2 are MNHNY and SVGAGI (reference sequence). The CDR3 loop reads CTSSHENVRGGYTF. The CDR3 DNA reads as TGTACCAGCAGCCACGAGAACGTTAGGGGAGGCTACACCTTC.

The chain is built from TRBV6-6 and TRBJ2-6; 7 nucleotides align to TRBD1. Germline lookup yields CDR1 MNHNY and CDR2 SVGAGI (reference sequence). The V gene end was trimmed by 5 bases and the J gene end by 0 bases; junction bases not matched to a gene: 7. The CDR3 contains 17 residues. The CDR3 nucleotides are TGTGCCAGCAGTCCTACAGGGGCCCTCTCTGGGGCCAACGTCCTGACTTTC. It translates to CASSPTGALSGANVLTF.

The CDR3 sequence is CASSLREGAGELFF. CDR3 nucleotides: TGTGCCAGCAGCTTACGGGAGGGGGCCGGGGAGCTGTTTTTT. The rearrangement joins TRBV7-7 to TRBJ2-2, with 8 nucleotides matching TRBD2. With V trimmed by 2 bases and J by 6 bases, 2 bases remained unmatched. The CDR3 extends over 14 amino acids. Germline V lookup: CDR1 SSHAT, CDR2 FNYEAQ (reference sequence).

V usage is TRBV6-5 and J usage is TRBJ2-1; 8 bases map to TRBD2. This CDR3 is 13 amino acids long. The V and J ends lost 11 bases and 4 bases, in that order; junction bases with no gene match: 7. Germline CDR1 MNHEY, CDR2 SVGAGI. The CDR3 loop is CAVERGPYNEQFF. The CDR3 DNA reads TGTGCCGTCGAGCGGGGGCCTTACAATGAGCAGTTCTTC.

The V and J genes are TRBV5-1 and TRBJ2-5; D is perhaps TRBD2 (6 bases). The CDR3 consists of 16 residues. In germline, CDR1 is SGHRS, CDR2 YFSETQ. The ends were cut back, 0 bases at V and 7 bases at J, with 19 bases in the middle. CDR3 nucleotide sequence: TGCGCCAGCAGCTTGGTCGGAAGCCCGGGGGATGGGACCCAGTACTTC. Its translation: CASSLVGSPGDGTQYF.

The gene calls are TRBV29-1 and TRBJ2-3; 7 bases are shared with TRBD1. In germline, CDR1 is SQVTM, CDR2 ANQGSEA. The CDR3 runs to 14 residues. The junction had 6 bases not matched to a gene; V was cut back by 4 bases and J by 2 bases. CDR3 in amino acids: CSVVTGAVTDTQYF. CDR3 in DNA: TGCAGCGTTGTTACAGGGGCTGTCACAGATACGCAGTATTTT.

The chain employs TRBV2 and TRBJ2-7; D is uncertain. Germline lookup yields CDR1 SNHLY and CDR2 FYNNEI. Trimming shortened V by 7 bases and J by 10 bases, and 14 bases separated the two germline ends. The CDR3 sequence is 11 residues long. The CDR3 region has the DNA TGTGCCAGCATGATAGCTACTGGTCAGTACTTC. It encodes CASMIATGQYF.

This chain joins TRBV5-1 and TRBJ2-7, with D perhaps matching TRBD1 (5 bases). V lost 0 bases and J 2 bases, leaving 15 bases between the germline ends. The CDR3 is 16 amino acids. The V gene's germline CDR1 is SGHRS and CDR2 YFSETQ. In DNA form, the CDR3 reads TGCGCCAGCAGCTTGGCCTTGGCAATAGGGGCCTACGAGCAGTACTTC. Translating gives CASSLALAIGAYEQYF.

The rearrangement links TRBV5-1 to TRBJ2-3; 8 bases are a match to TRBD1. This CDR3 spans 13 amino acids. CDR1 is SGHRS and CDR2 is YFSETQ in the germline V gene. V trimming: 2 bases; J trimming: 5 bases; junction bases outside the gene matches: 1. In DNA form, the CDR3 reads TGCGCCAGCAGCTTAACAGGGGGAGATACGCAGTATTTT. It codes for CASSLTGGDTQYF.

The table lists this clone with a count of one. Other DNA sequences in the sample encode the same CDR3. V usage is TRBV7-9 and J usage is TRBJ1-3; 7 bases fit TRBD1. Germline trimming cut 4 bases from V and 2 bases from J; bases unmatched to any gene: 11. From germline, CDR1 is SEHNR and CDR2 FQNEAQ (reference sequence). CDR3 size: 17 residues. The CDR3 spells CASSSTGQALAGNTIYF. CDR3 DNA: TGTGCCAGCAGCTCGACCGGACAGGCGCTCGCTGGAAACACCATATATTTT.

The chain joins TRBV4-2 to TRBJ1-1; unclear D gene. CDR1 LGHNA and CDR2 YNFKEQ come from the germline V gene. V was pared by 0 bases and J by 7 bases, with 9 bases between. The CDR3 sequence is 13 residues long. Written as DNA, the CDR3 is TGTGCCAGCAGCCAAGAGAGCGACCTTGAAGCTTTCTTT. It is translated as CASSQESDLEAFF.

The CDR3 loop reads CASSVATGAGSLWNEQFF. The CDR3 DNA sequence: TGTGCCAGCAGCGTAGCTACGGGTGCGGGGTCCCTCTGGAATGAGCAGTTCTTC. The rearrangement joins TRBV9 to TRBJ2-1, with D tentatively TRBD2 (6 bases). Per germline, CDR1 SGDLS and CDR2 YYNGEE. This CDR3 is 18 amino acids long. Deletions cut 0 bases from V and 7 bases from J, with 23 bases between. Filled out from reference TRBV9 and TRBJ2-1, the complete variable domain reads DSGVTQTPKHLITATGQRVTLRCSPRSGDLSVYWYQQSLDQGLQFLIQYYNGEERAKGNILERFSAQQFPDLHSELNLSSLELGDSALYFCASSVATGAGSLWNEQFFGPGTRLTVL.

This clone appeared a few times. The chain employs TRBV19 and TRBJ2-7; TRBD1 is a possible D gene (5 bases). CDR1 LNHDA and CDR2 SQIVND come from the germline V gene (reference sequence). The CDR3 consists of 15 residues. Deletions cut 5 bases from V and 3 bases from J, with 17 bases between. The CDR3 protein is CASSSNFLRGYEQYF. Written as DNA, the CDR3 is TGTGCCAGTAGTTCCAACTTCCTAAGGGGCTACGAGCAGTACTTC. The whole variable domain, remainder taken from reference TRBV19 and TRBJ2-7, is DGGITQSPKYLFRKEGQNVTLSCEQNLNHDAMYWYRQDPGQGLRLIYYSQIVNDFQKGDIAEGYSVSREKKESFPLTVTSAQKNPTAFYLCASSSNFLRGYEQYFGPGTRLTVT.

This clone was counted between two and nine times. This chain links TRBV5-1 with TRBJ1-4; 8 nucleotides align to TRBD1. The CDR3 is made up of 14 amino acids. V was pared by 5 bases and J by 3 bases, with 3 bases of the junction left unmatched. CDR1 is SGHRS and CDR2 is YFSETQ in the germline V gene. The CDR3: CASSTGGSNEKLFF. Here the CDR3 DNA reads TGCGCCAGCAGTACAGGGGGTTCTAATGAAAAACTGTTTTTT.

As DNA, the CDR3 is TGTGCCAGTAGTATAGGGGGGACAGGGAAGTTCGCCTACGAGCAGTACTTC. Translating it yields CASSIGGTGKFAYEQYF. J is TRBJ2-7 and V is TRBV19; 9 positions match TRBD1. Germline trimming cut 1 base from V and 2 bases from J; bases unmatched to any gene: 9. The CDR3 length is 17 residues. CDR1 and CDR2 (germline): LNHDA, SQIVND (reference sequence).

The CDR3 here is CASSFSPNEKLFF. The CDR3 region has the DNA TGTGCCAGCAGCTTTAGTCCTAATGAAAAACTGTTTTTT. The gene calls are TRBV7-2 and TRBJ1-4; D remains ambiguous. CDR1 and CDR2 (germline): SGHTA, FQGNSA. V gave up 3 bases and J gave up 3 bases, with 5 bases separating them. The CDR3 has 13 amino acids.

The chain recombines TRBV5-1 with TRBJ2-7, with a possible D match to TRBD1 (6 bases). CDR1 is SGHRS, CDR2 YFSETQ, per germline. Trimming stripped 0 bases from V and 0 bases from J, with 10 bases between. The CDR3 runs to 15 residues. CDR3 protein: CASSLGGGYSYEQYF. The CDR3 DNA follows: TGCGCCAGCAGCTTGGGAGGGGGTTACTCCTACGAGCAGTACTTC. Filled out from reference TRBV5-1 and TRBJ2-7, the complete variable domain reads KAGVTQTPRYLIKTRGQQVTLSCSPISGHRSVSWYQQTPGQGLQFLFEYFSETQRNKGNFPGRFSGRQFSNSRSEMNVSTLELGDSALYLCASSLGGGYSYEQYFGPGTRLTVT.

This chain joins TRBV5-1 and TRBJ2-1, with TRBD1 matching 8 bases. CDR1 and CDR2 from the germline V gene are SGHRS and YFSETQ. The CDR3 is 15 residues long. V dropped 4 bases and J dropped 4; count of bases not matched to a gene: 7. The CDR3 spells CASSLDRGSYNEQFF. CDR3 coding DNA: TGCGCCAGCAGCCTTGACAGGGGTTCTTACAATGAGCAGTTCTTC.